The sequence of this T cell receptor (beta chain) was determined in a study of T cells in Graves' hyperthyroidism and ophthalmopathy. V was trimmed by 1 base and J by 5 bases, leaving 9 bases between them. This CDR3 is 14 amino acids long. The germline CDR1 and CDR2 sequences are SGHVS and FNYEAQ. RNA transcripts yielded amplified TCR beta CDR3 regions. Researchers ran a first-round RT-PCR on the TCR CDR3 using the HTBI primer set. In TCRdb, the multiplex PCR reads were re-called with MiXCR into one record per CDR3 protein. Here the sample spans roughly 110,000 distinct CDR3 sequences, more than 15% being singletons. There are many counts of this clonotype. The definition of stable Graves' hyperthyroidism was no ophthalmopathy progression within 18 months. Patients aged 18 to 65 had newly diagnosed hyperthyroidism lasting under 2 months. Those patients with uncontrolled infection, other autoimmune disease, pregnancy or lactation were excluded. PBMCs stemmed from 8.5 to 10 ml fresh peripheral blood.

The material sequenced was blood. V gene TRBV7-6 combines with J gene TRBJ2-1, with D unresolved. The sequence came from a woman in her fifties or sixties with Graves' hyperthyroidism. The CDR3 DNA follows: TGTGCCAGCAGCTTAGGGTTCAACGACAATGAGCAGTTCTTC. It translates to CASSLGFNDNEQFF.